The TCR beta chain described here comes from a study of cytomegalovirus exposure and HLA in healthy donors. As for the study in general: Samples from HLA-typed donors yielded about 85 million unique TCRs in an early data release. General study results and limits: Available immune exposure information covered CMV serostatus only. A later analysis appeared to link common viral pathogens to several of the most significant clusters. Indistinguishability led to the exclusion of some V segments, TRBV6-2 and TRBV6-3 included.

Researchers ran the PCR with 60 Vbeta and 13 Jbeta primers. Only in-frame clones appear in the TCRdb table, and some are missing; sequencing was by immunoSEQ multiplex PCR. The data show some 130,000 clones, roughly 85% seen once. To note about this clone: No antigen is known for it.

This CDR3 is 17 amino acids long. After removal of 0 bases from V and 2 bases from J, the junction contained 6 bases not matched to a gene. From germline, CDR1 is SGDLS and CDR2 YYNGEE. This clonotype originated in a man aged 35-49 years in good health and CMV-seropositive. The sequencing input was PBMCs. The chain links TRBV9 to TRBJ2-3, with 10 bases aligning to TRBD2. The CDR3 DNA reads TGTGCCAGCAGCGTAGGTTGGCTAGCGGGAGCCACAGATACGCAGTATTTT. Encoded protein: CASSVGWLAGATDTQYF.